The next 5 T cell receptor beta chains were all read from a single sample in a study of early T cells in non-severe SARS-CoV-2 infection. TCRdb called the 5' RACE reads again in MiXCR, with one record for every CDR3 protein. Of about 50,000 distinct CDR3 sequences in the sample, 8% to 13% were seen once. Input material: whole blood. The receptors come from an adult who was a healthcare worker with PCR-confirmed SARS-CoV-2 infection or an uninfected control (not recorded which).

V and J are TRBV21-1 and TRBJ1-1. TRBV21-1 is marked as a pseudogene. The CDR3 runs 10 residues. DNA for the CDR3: TGTGCCAGCCGCGACACTGAAGCTTTCTTT. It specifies CASRDTEAFF.

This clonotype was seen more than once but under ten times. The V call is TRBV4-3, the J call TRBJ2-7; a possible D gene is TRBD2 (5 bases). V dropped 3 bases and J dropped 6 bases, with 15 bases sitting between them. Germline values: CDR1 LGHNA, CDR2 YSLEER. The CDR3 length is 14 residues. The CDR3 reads CASSQEVSGGEQYF. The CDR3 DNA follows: TGCGCCAGCAGCCAGGAGGTGTCAGGTGGCGAGCAGTACTTC.

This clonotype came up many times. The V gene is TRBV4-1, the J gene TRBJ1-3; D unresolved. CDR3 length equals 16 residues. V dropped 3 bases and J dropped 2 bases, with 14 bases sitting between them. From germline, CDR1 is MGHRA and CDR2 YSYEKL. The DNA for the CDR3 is TGCGCCAGCAGCCACCTTGACGGTCCGGCTGGAAACACCATATATTTT. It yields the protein CASSHLDGPAGNTIYF.

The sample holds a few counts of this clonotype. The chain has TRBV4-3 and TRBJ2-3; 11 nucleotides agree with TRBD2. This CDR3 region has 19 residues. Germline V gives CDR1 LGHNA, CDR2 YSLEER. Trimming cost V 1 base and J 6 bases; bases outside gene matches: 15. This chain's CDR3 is CASSQAWGSGREDYDTQYF. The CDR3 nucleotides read TGCGCCAGCAGCCAAGCGTGGGGTAGCGGGAGGGAGGATTATGATACGCAGTATTTT.

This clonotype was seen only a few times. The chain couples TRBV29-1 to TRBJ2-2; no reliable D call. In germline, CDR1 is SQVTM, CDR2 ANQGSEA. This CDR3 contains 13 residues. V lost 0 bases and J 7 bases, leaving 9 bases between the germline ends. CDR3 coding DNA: TGCAGCGTTGAAGATCTAAGAGACGGGGAGCTGTTTTTT. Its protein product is CSVEDLRDGELFF.